This passage covers 5 T cell receptor beta chains from one sample sequenced in a study of neurological immune-mediated disorders (dated by TCRdb to about 2019). The method behind the library was 5' RACE. Sequencing took place on an Illumina HiSeq 2500. TCRdb trimmed the raw reads at Q25, called clones with MiXCR and kept productive beta chains. Identical CDR3 protein sequences are pooled into one entry, listed with their most common genes and DNA. In this sample the table shows approximately 82,000 distinct CDR3 sequences, roughly 2.6% of which occur a single time. Together, the top ten hold 0.95% to 1.3% of the sample. Sequenced material: PBMCs. The receptors originated from a young woman with multiple sclerosis.

This clonotype showed up just a few times. A much larger clone differs by one base, so this may be a read error. This chain joins TRBV15 and TRBJ1-1; D unclear. The CDR3 loop spans 13 amino acids. CDR1 and CDR2 (germline): LNHNV, YYDKDF (reference sequence). In DNA form, the CDR3 reads TGTGCCAACAGCACCAGGATGAACACTGAAGCTTTCTTT. It codes for CANSTRMNTEAFF.

At least ten counts were recorded for this clonotype. CDR3 DNA sequence: TGCAGCGTTGGAGACTGGACAGATCCTAATGAAAAACTGTTTTTT. It translates to CSVGDWTDPNEKLFF. The chain combines TRBV29-1 with TRBJ1-4, with D tentatively TRBD1 (6 bases). The CDR3 consists of 15 residues. With 4 bases removed from V and 3 bases from J, the gap between germline ends came to 15 bases. Germline CDR1 is SQVTM and CDR2 is ANQGSEA.

This clonotype was seen at least ten times. This chain joins TRBV5-6 and TRBJ1-5; 8 bases align to TRBD1. There are 14 residues in the CDR3. Germline V CDR1 and CDR2: SGHDT, YYEEEE. The J segment lost 7 bases and the V segment lost 4 bases, leaving 7 bases of the junction unmatched. The CDR3 region has the DNA TGTGCCAGCAGCCTAGGACAGGGCGGGCAGCCCCAGCATTTT. It codes for CASSLGQGGQPQHF.

This clonotype was counted at least ten times. The chain combines TRBV5-6 with TRBJ2-2; no clear D. V lost 0 bases and J 1 base, leaving 10 bases between the germline ends. The CDR3 covers 16 residues. Germline values: CDR1 SGHDT, CDR2 YYEEEE. The DNA of the CDR3 is TGTGCCAGCAGCTTGGAACGCGACGGGAACACCGGGGAGCTGTTTTTT. Translating gives CASSLERDGNTGELFF.

In its sample, this clonotype was seen many times. This chain joins TRBV7-2 and TRBJ2-2, with 7 nucleotides matching TRBD1. Germline CDR1 and CDR2: SGHTA and FQGNSA. This CDR3 has 14 residues. Unmatched junction bases numbered 5, after V lost 6 bases and J lost 4 bases. This CDR3 reads CASRPDRATGELFF. In DNA form, the CDR3 reads TGTGCCAGCAGGCCTGACAGGGCCACCGGGGAGCTGTTTTTT.